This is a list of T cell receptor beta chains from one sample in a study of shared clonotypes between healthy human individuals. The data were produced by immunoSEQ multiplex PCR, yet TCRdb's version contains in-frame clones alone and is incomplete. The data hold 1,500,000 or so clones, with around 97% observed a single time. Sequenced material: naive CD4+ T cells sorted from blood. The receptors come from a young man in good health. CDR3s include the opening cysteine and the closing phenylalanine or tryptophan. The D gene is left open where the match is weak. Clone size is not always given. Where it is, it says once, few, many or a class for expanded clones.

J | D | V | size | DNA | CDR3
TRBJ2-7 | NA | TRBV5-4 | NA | TGTGCCAGCAGCTTGGAAGTTGCGGTGGGAAGGGAGCAGTACTTC | CASSLEVAVGREQYF
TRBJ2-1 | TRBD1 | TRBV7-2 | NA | TGTGCCAGCAGCCACAGGGGCTCCTACAATGAGCAGTTCTTC | CASSHRGSYNEQFF
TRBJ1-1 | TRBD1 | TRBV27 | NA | TGTGCCAGCAGTTCCGACAGGGATTCCACTGAAGCTTTCTTT | CASSSDRDSTEAFF
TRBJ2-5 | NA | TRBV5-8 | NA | TGTGCCAGCAGCCACAGGACCAGACAAGAGACCCAGTACTTC | CASSHRTRQETQYF
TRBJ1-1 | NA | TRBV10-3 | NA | TGTGCCATCAGTAGGGAGGGATTGACTGAAGCTTTCTTT | CAISREGLTEAFF
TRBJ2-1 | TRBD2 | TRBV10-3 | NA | TGTGCCATCAGGCCGTCTAGCGGGAGTAAGACCTACAATGAGCAGTTCTTC | CAIRPSSGSKTYNEQFF
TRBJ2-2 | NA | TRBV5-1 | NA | TGCGCCACCCTCGAACAGCCTTCGAACACCGGGGAGCTGTTTTTT | CATLEQPSNTGELFF
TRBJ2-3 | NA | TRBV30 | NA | TGTGCCTGGAGTGTCCAAGGTGGCACAGATACGCAGTATTTT | CAWSVQGGTDTQYF
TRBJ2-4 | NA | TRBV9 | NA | TGTGCCAGCAGCCCAACGACAGTAGCCAAAAACATTCAGTACTTC | CASSPTTVAKNIQYF
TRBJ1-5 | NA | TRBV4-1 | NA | TGCGCCAGCAGCCAAGAATGGGGGGGAGGGGGACGGCCCCAGCATTTT | CASSQEWGGGGRPQHF
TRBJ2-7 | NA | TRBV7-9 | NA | TGTGCCAGCAGCCCGCGTGAGGGGGGTGGGAGCTCCTACGAGCAGTACTTC | CASSPREGGGSSYEQYF
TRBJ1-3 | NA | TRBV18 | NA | TGTGCCAGCTCACCACCGACAGCTACTGGAAACACCATATATTTT | CASSPPTATGNTIYF
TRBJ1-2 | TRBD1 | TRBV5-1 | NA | TGCGCCAGCAGCACGGACAGGGGTTTGTATGGCTACACCTTC | CASSTDRGLYGYTF
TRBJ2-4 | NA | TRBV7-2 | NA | TGTGCCAGCAGCTCAAGCGGAGGCCGACTAGCCAAAAACATTCAGTACTTC | CASSSSGGRLAKNIQYF
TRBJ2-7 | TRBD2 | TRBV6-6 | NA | TGTGCCAGCAGTTACACGAGGACTAGCGGGAGGGAACTACCACACTTC | CASSYTRTSGRELPHF
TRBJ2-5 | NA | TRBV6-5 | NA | TGTGCCAGCAGTTCCGCCGGGACGGTGAGGACCCAGTACTTC | CASSSAGTVRTQYF
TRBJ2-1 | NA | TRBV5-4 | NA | TGTGCCAGCAGCTGGGGCCCCCGGCTCAATGAGCAGTTCTTC | CASSWGPRLNEQFF
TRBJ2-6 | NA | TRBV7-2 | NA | TGTGCCAGCAGCGTAAACAGGGCTGGGGCCAACGTCCTGACTTTC | CASSVNRAGANVLTF
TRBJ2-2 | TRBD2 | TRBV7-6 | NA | TGTGCCAGCAGCGTATTCGTGGGACTAGCGGGACAAATGAACACCGGGGAGCTGTTTTTT | CASSVFVGLAGQMNTGELFF
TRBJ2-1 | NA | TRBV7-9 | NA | TGTGCCAGCAGCTTTGGGAGCTCCTACAATGAGCAGTTCTTC | CASSFGSSYNEQFF
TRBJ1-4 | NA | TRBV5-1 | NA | TGCGCCAGCAGGGTTCAGTGGGAGGAAAAACTGTTTTTT | CASRVQWEEKLFF
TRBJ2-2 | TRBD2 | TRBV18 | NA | TGTGCCAGCTCACCTCTTGTAGCGGGAGGAGCCGGGGAGCTGTTTTTT | CASSPLVAGGAGELFF
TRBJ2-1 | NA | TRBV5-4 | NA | TGTGCCAGCAGCTTGGGAGCGGTGAGCTCCTACAATGAGCAGTTCTTC | CASSLGAVSSYNEQFF
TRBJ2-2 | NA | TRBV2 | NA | TGTGCCAGCAGTGAGTTGATGAACACCGGGGAGCTGTTTTTT | CASSELMNTGELFF
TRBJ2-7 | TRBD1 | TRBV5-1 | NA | TGCGCCAGCAGCTTGGGGCCGTCGGGACAGGTATACGAGCAGTACTTC | CASSLGPSGQVYEQYF
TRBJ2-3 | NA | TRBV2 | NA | TGTGCCAGCGAATTGGCATTAGATACGCAGTATTTT | CASELALDTQYF
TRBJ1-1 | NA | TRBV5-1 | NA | TGCGCCAGCAGCTTAGAGGGGAGCACTGAAGCTTTCTTT | CASSLEGSTEAFF
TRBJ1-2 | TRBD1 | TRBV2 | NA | TGTGCCAGATTAGACCGGGACAGAAATAACTATGGCTACACCTTC | CARLDRDRNNYGYTF
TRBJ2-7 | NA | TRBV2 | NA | TGTGCCAGCATCCCGCGGGTACGGTCCGGCGAGCAGTACTTC | CASIPRVRSGEQYF
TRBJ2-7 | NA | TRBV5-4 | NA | TGTGCCAGCAGCAGGGAGGCCGCGAGTACCTACGAGCAGTACTTC | CASSREAASTYEQYF
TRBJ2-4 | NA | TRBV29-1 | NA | TGCAGCGTGACCCTCTTGCGGGACCATACGGGGGCCAAAAACATTCAGTACTTC | CSVTLLRDHTGAKNIQYF
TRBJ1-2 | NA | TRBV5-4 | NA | TGTGCCAGCAGCTTGAAAACAGGACCTAACTATGGCTACACCTTC | CASSLKTGPNYGYTF
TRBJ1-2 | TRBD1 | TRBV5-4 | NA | TGTGCCAGCAGTCCGGGACAGGGAGCGACCAACTATGGCTACACCTTC | CASSPGQGATNYGYTF
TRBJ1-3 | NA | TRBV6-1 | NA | TGTGCCAGCAGTGTGAAAGGGGCGAGCTCTGGAAACACCATATATTTT | CASSVKGASSGNTIYF
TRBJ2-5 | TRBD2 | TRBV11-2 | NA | TGTGCCAGCAGCTTAAGGGTTAGCGGGACTCAAGAGACCCAGTACTTC | CASSLRVSGTQETQYF
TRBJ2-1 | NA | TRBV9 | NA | TGTGCCAGCAGCGAGGAGAACAATGAGCAGTTCTTC | CASSEENNEQFF
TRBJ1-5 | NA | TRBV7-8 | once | TGTGCCAGCAGCTCAAACCCACAGGGAGGGCAGCCCCAGCATTTT | CASSSNPQGGQPQHF
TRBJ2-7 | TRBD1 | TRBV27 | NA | TGTGCCAGCAGTTTTTTAGGGGGCACGGACGAGCAGTACTTC | CASSFLGGTDEQYF
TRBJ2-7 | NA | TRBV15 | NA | TGTGCCACCAGCAGAGATCTAGGGGGGGAGCAGTACTTC | CATSRDLGGEQYF
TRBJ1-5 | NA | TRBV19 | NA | TGTGCCAGTAGTATACGGGGGCAAGGCAATCAGCCCCAGCATTTT | CASSIRGQGNQPQHF
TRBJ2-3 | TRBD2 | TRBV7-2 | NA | TGTGCCAGCAGCATTCTAGCGGGGAATAAGTATTTT | CASSILAGNKYF
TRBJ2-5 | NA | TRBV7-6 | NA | TGTGCCAGCAATAACCGGGCACCGGGGGAGACCCAGTACTTC | CASNNRAPGETQYF
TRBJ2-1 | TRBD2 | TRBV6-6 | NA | TGTGCCAGCAGTTACGATGGGGGGGTTAGCAATGAGCAGTTCTTC | CASSYDGGVSNEQFF
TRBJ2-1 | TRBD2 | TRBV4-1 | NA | TGCGCCAGCAGCCAAACTAATCTAGCGGGAGCCTACAATGAGCAGTTCTTC | CASSQTNLAGAYNEQFF
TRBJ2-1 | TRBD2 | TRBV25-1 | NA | TGTGCCAGCAGTGAAGTCGGTAGCGGGTCTACCTACAATGAGCAGTTCTTC | CASSEVGSGSTYNEQFF
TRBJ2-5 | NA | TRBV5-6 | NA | TGTGCCAGCAGGCCCGAATTGGGGGCCATCCAAGAGACCCAGTACTTC | CASRPELGAIQETQYF
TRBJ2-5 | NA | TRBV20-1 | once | TGCAGTGCTAAGGGGGGGGAGACCCAGTACTTC | CSAKGGETQYF
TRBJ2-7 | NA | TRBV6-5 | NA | TGTGCCAGCCTGGGGAGAAAGGATGAGCAGTACTTC | CASLGRKDEQYF
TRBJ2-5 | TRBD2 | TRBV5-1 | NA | TGCGCCAGCAGCTCACGCCCTATGGCGGGAGGGAGAGAGACCCAGTACTTC | CASSSRPMAGGRETQYF
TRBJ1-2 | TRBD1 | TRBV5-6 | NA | TGTGCCAGCAGCTTGGGGGCCGGACAGGGACTAGGTGGCTACACCTTC | CASSLGAGQGLGGYTF
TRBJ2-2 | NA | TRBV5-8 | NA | TGTGCCAGCAGCTTAAGAATCAAGGTCATTCGGCTGTTTTTT | CASSLRIKVIRLFF
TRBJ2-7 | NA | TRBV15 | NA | TGTGCCACCAGCAGAGAGGCAGGGCTCATCTTCGAGCAGTACTTC | CATSREAGLIFEQYF
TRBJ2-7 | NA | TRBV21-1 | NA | TGTGCCAGCAAAAACAAGGGGGCGATGGAGTCCTACGAGCAGTACTTC | CASKNKGAMESYEQYF
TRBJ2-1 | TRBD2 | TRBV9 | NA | TGTGCCAGCAGCGTGGGCGGGAGAGAGGCCTACAATGAGCAGTTCTTC | CASSVGGREAYNEQFF
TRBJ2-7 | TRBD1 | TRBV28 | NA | TGTGCCAGTAAGGGACAGAGCCCCTACGAGCAGTACTTC | CASKGQSPYEQYF
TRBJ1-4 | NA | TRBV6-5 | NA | TGTGCCAGCAGTTACTCGGGAGGGGTTGGGAATGAAAAACTGTTTTTT | CASSYSGGVGNEKLFF
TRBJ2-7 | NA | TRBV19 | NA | TGTGCCAGTAGTATCAAATGGGGGTATAGCGACGAGCAGTACTTC | CASSIKWGYSDEQYF
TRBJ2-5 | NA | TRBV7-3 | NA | TGTGCCAGTTCTCGGGGATACCAAGAGACCCAGTACTTC | CASSRGYQETQYF